Listed below are T cell receptor beta chains from one sample, sequenced in a study of CD8 T cells in Susac syndrome. From the immunoSEQ multiplex PCR reads, TCRdb called clonotypes with MiXCR, one entry per CDR3 protein. The data show 80,000 to 90,000 distinct CDR3 sequences, 90% to 95% seen once. The specimen sequenced was CD8+ T cells from PBMCs. These receptors were obtained from a human donor in good health. Both conserved end residues are part of each CDR3. D genes are given only for firm matches. Rows may omit the clone size; those that give it use once, few, many or a size class.

TRBV5-5	NA	NA	TRBJ1-1	CASSPPGRENTEAFF	TGTGCCAGCAGCCCCCCGGGACGGGAGAACACTGAAGCTTTCTTT
TRBV19	NA	NA	TRBJ1-5	CASSIGNSNQPQHF	TGTGCCAGTAGTATAGGTAATAGCAATCAGCCCCAGCATTTT
TRBV20-1	NA	TRBD1	TRBJ2-7	CSARDSDRGLYEQYF	TGCAGTGCTAGAGACTCGGACAGGGGGCTCTACGAGCAGTACTTC
TRBV29-1	once	NA	TRBJ2-5	CSVSSRAGHLETQYF	TGCAGCGTTAGCTCGCGGGCAGGGCACCTAGAGACCCAGTACTTC
TRBV19	NA	NA	TRBJ1-1	CASSIGAIGDLNTEAFF	TGTGCCAGTAGTATCGGTGCCATCGGAGATCTGAACACTGAAGCTTTCTTT
TRBV6-1	once	TRBD1	TRBJ2-7	CASLGQGNEQYF	TGTGCCAGCCTCGGACAGGGTAATGAGCAGTACTTC
TRBV3-1	NA	TRBD2	TRBJ2-7	CASSRLTSGQYEQYF	TGTGCCAGCAGCCGCTTGACTAGCGGGCAGTACGAGCAGTACTTC
TRBV5-6	NA	NA	TRBJ1-1	CASSRLAPEAFF	TGTGCCAGCAGCCGCCTGGCCCCCGAAGCTTTCTTT
TRBV7-9	NA	NA	TRBJ1-2	CASSLGFGPYGYTF	TGTGCCAGCAGCTTAGGGTTTGGCCCCTATGGCTACACCTTC
TRBV19	NA	NA	TRBJ1-1	CASSIRLPGNTEAFF	TGTGCCAGTAGTATACGTCTGCCCGGGAACACTGAAGCTTTCTTT
TRBV9	once	NA	TRBJ2-5	CASSPDRIQETQYF	TGTGCCAGCAGCCCCGACAGGATCCAAGAGACCCAGTACTTC
TRBV9	NA	TRBD2	TRBJ2-3	CASSDPRTASGGLTDTQYF	TGTGCCAGCAGCGACCCTCGTACGGCTAGCGGGGGGCTCACAGATACGCAGTATTTT
TRBV4-1	NA	TRBD2	TRBJ2-3	CASSPLDGAGGQDTQYF	TGCGCCAGCAGCCCCCTCGACGGAGCGGGGGGGCAAGATACGCAGTATTTT
TRBV27	NA	NA	TRBJ2-7	CASSLSGISGYEQYF	TGTGCCAGCAGTTTATCGGGGATTTCAGGGTACGAGCAGTACTTC
TRBV18	NA	TRBD1	TRBJ1-5	CASSPRDRGSQPQHF	TGTGCCAGCTCACCCCGGGACAGGGGGAGCCAGCCCCAGCATTTT
TRBV14	NA	TRBD1	TRBJ1-2	CASSQERTGTGRRGYTF	TGTGCCAGCAGCCAAGAGCGTACCGGGACAGGGCGCCGAGGCTACACCTTC
TRBV27	NA	NA	TRBJ2-3	CASSFRRLSTDTQYF	TGTGCCAGCAGTTTTCGGAGACTTAGCACAGATACGCAGTATTTT
TRBV7-9	NA	TRBD1	TRBJ1-6	CASSFYGTGGSSYNSPLHF	TGTGCCAGCAGCTTTTACGGGACAGGGGGCAGCTCCTATAATTCACCCCTCCACTTT
TRBV4-1	NA	NA	TRBJ2-7	CASSQAGTASYEQYF	TGCGCCAGCAGCCAAGCAGGGACGGCCAGCTACGAGCAGTACTTC
TRBV9	NA	NA	TRBJ2-7	CASSPPYDSYEQYF	TGTGCCAGCAGCCCTCCTTACGACAGCTACGAGCAGTACTTC
TRBV20-1	NA	NA	TRBJ2-7	CSARGRSSYEQYF	TGCAGTGCGAGAGGAAGGTCGAGCTACGAGCAGTACTTC
TRBV7-8	NA	TRBD2	TRBJ2-3	CASSSTTSWADTQYF	TGTGCCAGCAGCTCAACGACTAGCTGGGCAGATACGCAGTATTTT
TRBV6-5	NA	NA	TRBJ2-2	CASSPLGGGTGELFF	TGTGCCAGCAGTCCCCTCGGGGGCGGCACCGGGGAGCTGTTTTTT
TRBV7-9	NA	TRBD1	TRBJ1-2	CASSPFGTGPYGYTF	TGTGCCAGCAGCCCATTCGGGACAGGGCCCTATGGCTACACCTTC
TRBV9	NA	NA	TRBJ1-2	CASSVNGANYGYTF	TGTGCCAGCAGCGTAAACGGTGCTAACTATGGCTACACCTTC
TRBV3-1	NA	NA	TRBJ2-2	CASSPPRGSRNTGELFF	TGTGCCAGCAGCCCCCCGCGGGGAAGTCGAAACACCGGGGAGCTGTTTTTT
TRBV7-9	NA	TRBD1	TRBJ1-6	CASSSSTPGTARGLHF	TGTGCCAGCAGCTCCTCGACCCCCGGGACAGCGCGGGGTCTCCACTTT
TRBV6-5	NA	TRBD2	TRBJ2-7	CASSYSRGAYEQYF	TGTGCCAGCAGTTACTCGCGGGGGGCTTACGAGCAGTACTTC
TRBV9	NA	NA	TRBJ2-1	CASSVGTASYNEQFF	TGTGCCAGCAGCGTAGGGACAGCGTCCTACAATGAGCAGTTCTTC
TRBV11-2	NA	TRBD1	TRBJ1-1	CASSRRTGMNTEAFF	TGTGCCAGCAGCCGGAGGACAGGGATGAACACTGAAGCTTTCTTT
TRBV4-1	NA	NA	TRBJ2-1	CASSYEPMATYNEQFF	TGCGCCAGCAGCTACGAACCGATGGCTACATACAATGAGCAGTTCTTC
TRBV7-9	NA	NA	TRBJ2-4	CASSFGDLAKNIQYF	TGTGCCAGCAGCTTTGGCGATCTAGCCAAAAACATTCAGTACTTC
TRBV27	once	TRBD1	TRBJ2-1	CASSYQGANNEQFF	TGTGCCAGCAGTTACCAGGGGGCCAACAATGAGCAGTTCTTC
TRBV5-6	NA	NA	TRBJ1-5	CASSLRTQPQHF	TGTGCCAGCAGCTTAAGAACCCAGCCCCAGCATTTT
TRBV20-1	once	TRBD1	TRBJ1-2	CSAPGQGASGYTF	TGCAGTGCCCCGGGACAGGGGGCTTCTGGCTACACCTTC
TRBV4-1	NA	NA	TRBJ2-7	CASSHVGGTSSYEQYF	TGCGCCAGCAGCCATGTTGGAGGTACCAGCTCCTACGAGCAGTACTTC
TRBV9	NA	TRBD2	TRBJ2-3	CASSPAGEPTDTQYF	TGTGCCAGCAGCCCGGCGGGGGAGCCCACAGATACGCAGTATTTT
TRBV14	NA	TRBD2	TRBJ2-1	CASSPRGAGGFHNEQFF	TGTGCCAGCAGCCCTCGAGGAGCGGGGGGGTTTCACAATGAGCAGTTCTTC
TRBV5-6	NA	NA	TRBJ2-1	CASNDYYNEQFF	TGTGCCAGCAACGATTATTACAATGAGCAGTTCTTC
TRBV12-3/TRBV12-4	NA	NA	TRBJ2-3	CASSSGTDTQYF	TGTGCCAGCAGTAGCGGTACAGATACGCAGTATTTT
TRBV7-9	NA	NA	TRBJ1-1	CASSETTDTEAFF	TGTGCCAGCAGCGAAACTACCGACACTGAAGCTTTCTTT
TRBV20-1	NA	NA	TRBJ1-1	CSARTGRTEAFF	TGCAGTGCCCGGACCGGGAGGACTGAAGCTTTCTTT
TRBV5-6	NA	NA	TRBJ1-2	CASSPASYGYTF	TGTGCCAGCAGCCCGGCCAGCTACGGCTACACCTTC
TRBV27	NA	TRBD2	TRBJ2-7	CASSASGGGDYEQYF	TGTGCCAGCAGTGCTAGCGGGGGGGGAGACTACGAGCAGTACTTC
TRBV4-1	NA	NA	TRBJ1-4	CASSQGQRTNEKLFF	TGCGCCAGCAGCCAAGGTCAGAGAACTAATGAAAAACTGTTTTTT
TRBV4-2	NA	NA	TRBJ2-1	CASSLTTGPYNEQFF	TGTGCCAGCAGCCTTACGACGGGGCCCTACAATGAGCAGTTCTTC
TRBV9	once	TRBD2	TRBJ2-5	CASSSTGGLQETQYF	TGTGCCAGCAGCTCTACGGGGGGACTTCAAGAGACCCAGTACTTC
TRBV10-3	NA	NA	TRBJ2-5	CAISESFGGAPLETQYF	TGTGCCATCAGTGAGTCGTTTGGAGGGGCACCCCTAGAGACCCAGTACTTC
TRBV14	NA	NA	TRBJ2-3	CASWDSTDTQYF	TGTGCCTCCTGGGACAGCACAGATACGCAGTATTTT
TRBV6-5	NA	NA	TRBJ1-2	CASSYGRTGPYGYTF	TGTGCCAGCAGTTACGGACGGACGGGGCCTTATGGCTACACCTTC
TRBV3-1	NA	NA	TRBJ2-7	CASSQGLTGAYEQYF	TGTGCCAGCAGCCAAGGACTGACAGGAGCCTACGAGCAGTACTTC
TRBV9	NA	NA	TRBJ1-1	CASSPSGGAAFF	TGTGCCAGCAGTCCCTCAGGTGGGGCAGCTTTCTTT
TRBV2	NA	NA	TRBJ1-1	CASSGTQGNEAFF	TGTGCCAGCAGCGGTACTCAGGGGAATGAAGCTTTCTTT
TRBV20-1	NA	TRBD1	TRBJ1-1	CSAATGGGAFF	TGCAGTGCTGCGACAGGGGGGGGTGCTTTCTTT